Listed below are T cell receptor beta chains from one sample, sequenced in a study of CXCR3-negative and CXCR3-positive naive CD8 T cells. TCRdb re-analyzed the 5' RACE reads; it lists each CDR3 protein once, without DNA. The listing contains some 140,000 distinct CDR3 sequences. The specimen sequenced was naive CXCR3+ CD8+ T cells from blood. The receptors here all came from a human donor in good health. Some clones in this sample may be carry-over from other donors' samples. Each CDR3 is given with its conserved first and last residue.

v_call: TRBV28; j_call: TRBJ2-1; cdr3_aa: CASNEGLGSSYNEQFF
v_call: TRBV20-1; j_call: TRBJ2-4; cdr3_aa: CSARQTTGVVLAKNIQYF
v_call: TRBV7-9; j_call: TRBJ2-7; cdr3_aa: CASSASYEHYF
v_call: TRBV15; j_call: TRBJ2-6; cdr3_aa: CATSSIPGPGANVLTF
v_call: TRBV9; j_call: TRBJ2-7; cdr3_aa: CASSVDSGIRDEQYF
v_call: TRBV7-9; j_call: TRBJ2-5; cdr3_aa: CASSIRPPTTARWETQYF
v_call: TRBV4-1; j_call: TRBJ2-1; cdr3_aa: CASSPLAGEGTNEQFF
v_call: TRBV12-3/TRBV12-4; j_call: TRBJ1-1; cdr3_aa: CASRYRDSLNTEAFF
v_call: TRBV5-4; j_call: TRBJ1-2; cdr3_aa: CASSPGTGFGYTF
v_call: TRBV7-9; j_call: TRBJ1-5; cdr3_aa: CASSRTGEDQPQHF